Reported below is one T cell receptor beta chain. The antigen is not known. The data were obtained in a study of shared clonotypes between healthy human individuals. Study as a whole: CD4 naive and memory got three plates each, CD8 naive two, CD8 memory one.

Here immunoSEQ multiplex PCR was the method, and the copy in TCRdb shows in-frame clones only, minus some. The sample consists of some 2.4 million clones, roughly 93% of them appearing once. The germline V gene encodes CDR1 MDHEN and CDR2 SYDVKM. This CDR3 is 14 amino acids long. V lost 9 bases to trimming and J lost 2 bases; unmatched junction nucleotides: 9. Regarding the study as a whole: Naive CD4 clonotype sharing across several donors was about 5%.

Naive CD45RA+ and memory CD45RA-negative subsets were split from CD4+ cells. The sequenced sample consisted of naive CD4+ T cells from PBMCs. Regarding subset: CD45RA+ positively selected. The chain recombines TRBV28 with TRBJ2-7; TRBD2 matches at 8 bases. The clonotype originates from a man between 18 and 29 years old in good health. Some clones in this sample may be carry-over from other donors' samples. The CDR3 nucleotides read TGTGCCAGTATCGCGACGGGGGGGGCCTACGAGCAGTACTTC. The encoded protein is CASIATGGAYEQYF.